The 10 T cell receptor beta chains in this list originate from one sample, sequenced in a study of PD-L1 blockade in urothelial cancer. As to time point: pretreatment peripheral blood. TCRdb's copy holds only in-frame clones and misses some; the assay was immunoSEQ multiplex PCR. The sample yields 38,000 or so clones, about 85% seen once. The input for sequencing was PBMCs, taken around atezolizumab (anti-PD-L1) treatment. All receptors come from a man older than 75 with urothelial cancer.

This chain joins TRBV19 and TRBJ1-1; TRBD1 matches at 7 bases. The CDR3 is 16 residues long. Trimming removed 6 bases from V and 6 bases from J; junction bases left unmatched: 16. The germline V gene has CDR1 LNHDA and CDR2 SQIVND (reference sequence). The CDR3 sequence: CASSHTRGQRSPEAFF. The CDR3 DNA is TGTGCCAGTAGCCACACACGGGGACAGCGTAGCCCTGAAGCTTTCTTT.

CDR3 nucleotide sequence: TGTGCCAGCAGCCTAAGAGCTCGGGATCTAAGCACAGATACGCAGTATTTT. It specifies CASSLRARDLSTDTQYF. The V call is TRBV7-2, the J call TRBJ2-3, with TRBD2 as a possible D gene (5 bases). V shed 5 bases and J shed 0 bases, with 18 bases lying between them. CDR3 length: 17 residues. Germline assignment: CDR1 SGHTA and CDR2 FQGNSA.

The chain joins TRBV5-1 to TRBJ2-3, with 7 bases identical to TRBD1. The ends lost 0 bases at V and 1 base at J; junction bases unmatched: 2. The germline gives CDR1 SGHRS, CDR2 YFSETQ. The CDR3 has 15 residues. The CDR3 bases are TGCGCCAGCAGCTTGGCCGGACAGGGCACAGATACGCAGTATTTT. Translation: CASSLAGQGTDTQYF.

J is TRBJ1-4 and V is TRBV28, with TRBD1 identical over 8 bases. The CDR3 has 13 amino acids. Unmatched junction bases numbered 7, after V lost 6 bases and J lost 10 bases. The V gene's germline CDR1 is MDHEN and CDR2 SYDVKM. The CDR3 DNA follows: TGTGCCAGCAGAACGACAGGGGAGGGAAAACTGTTTTTT. Its protein product is CASRTTGEGKLFF.

The chain carries TRBV5-1 and TRBJ2-5, with 12 bases fitting TRBD2. J gave up 4 bases and V 3 bases, and 7 bases lay outside the gene matches. The CDR3 length is 16 residues. CDR1 and CDR2 from the germline V gene are SGHRS and YFSETQ. CDR3 in amino acids: CASSSSGRAMGETQYF. CDR3 nucleotide sequence: TGCGCCAGCAGCTCTAGCGGGAGGGCCATGGGAGAGACCCAGTACTTC.

The rearrangement joins TRBV11-3 to TRBJ2-1, with D maybe TRBD2 (6 bases). This CDR3 contains 15 residues. Trimming removed 2 bases from V and 2 bases from J, with 10 bases in between. Germline assignment: CDR1 SGHNT and CDR2 YENEEA. CDR3 DNA: TGTGCCAGCAGCTTAAAGGGAGGCCCCTACAATGAGCAGTTCTTC. It encodes CASSLKGGPYNEQFF.

V gene TRBV19 combines with J gene TRBJ1-4; TRBD1 might be the D (5 bases). Per germline, CDR1 LNHDA and CDR2 SQIVND (reference sequence). V gave up 3 bases and J gave up 7 bases, with 9 bases separating them. The CDR3 has 13 amino acids. CDR3 sequence reads: CASSMGHSEKLFF. The DNA for the CDR3 is TGTGCCAGTAGTATGGGGCACTCTGAAAAACTGTTTTTT. The whole variable domain, remainder taken from reference TRBV19 and TRBJ1-4, is DGGITQSPKYLFRKEGQNVTLSCEQNLNHDAMYWYRQDPGQGLRLIYYSQIVNDFQKGDIAEGYSVSREKKESFPLTVTSAQKNPTAFYLCASSMGHSEKLFFGSGTQLSVL.

V gene TRBV6-1 combines with J gene TRBJ2-1, with 9 bases fitting TRBD1. Germline CDR1 reads MNHNS; CDR2 reads SASEGT. The CDR3 consists of 15 residues. Germline trimming cut 3 bases from V and 4 bases from J; bases unmatched to any gene: 4. CDR3 nucleotide sequence: TGTGCCAGCAGTGACGGGACAGGGATGTACAATGAGCAGTTCTTC. It is translated as CASSDGTGMYNEQFF.

CDR3: CASSQDGTRADQPQHF. The CDR3 DNA is TGTGCCAGCAGCCAAGATGGAACGAGGGCAGATCAGCCCCAGCATTTT. The chain uses TRBV4-2 and TRBJ1-5, with no clear D. V was cut by 0 bases and J by 5 bases, with 14 bases left in between. The CDR3 sequence is 16 residues long. The V gene's germline CDR1 is LGHNA and CDR2 YNFKEQ.

This clone has just a few counts. The J gene is TRBJ1-3, the V gene TRBV19; TRBD1 might be the D (5 bases). The CDR3 loop spans 12 amino acids. CDR1 and CDR2 (germline): LNHDA, SQIVND (reference sequence). V dropped 6 bases and J dropped 4 bases, with 7 bases sitting between them. The CDR3: CASSPGGNTIYF. The CDR3 DNA reads TGTGCCAGTAGCCCAGGGGGAAACACCATATATTTT.